One sample yielded the 7 T cell receptor beta chains listed below, sequenced in a study of T-cell memory formation after mild COVID-19. TCRdb called the 5' RACE reads again in MiXCR, with one record for every CDR3 protein. The table includes 540,000 or so distinct CDR3 sequences, around 20% detected once. Sequencing was done on a sample of PBMCs or a T cell subset sorted from them (not recorded which). Every receptor here comes from an adult woman who had mild COVID-19 (a few samples of this study predate the infection). Cell type and time point are not known.

This clonotype showed up many times. The chain recombines TRBV2 with TRBJ2-1, with D perhaps matching TRBD1 or TRBD2 (6 bases each). The CDR3 is 14 amino acids. Per the germline V gene, CDR1 is SNHLY and CDR2 is FYNNEI. V lost 8 bases and J lost 0, with 11 bases in between. The CDR3 loop is CASQEGGSYNEQFF. CDR3 DNA sequence: TGTGCCAGCCAGGAGGGGGGCTCCTACAATGAGCAGTTCTTC.

This rearrangement joins TRBV2 to TRBJ1-2, with 9 bases that match TRBD1. The CDR3 has 11 residues. Trimming at V came to 11 bases and at J to 5 bases, leaving 3 bases not matched to a gene. The V gene's germline CDR1 is SNHLY and CDR2 FYNNEI. CDR3 sequence reads: CAEQGAYGYTF. Here the CDR3 DNA reads TGTGCCGAACAGGGGGCATATGGCTACACCTTC.

This clonotype was counted only a few times. This chain connects TRBV9 to TRBJ2-1; 10 positions match TRBD1. The CDR3 totals 14 residues. Trimming removed 3 bases from V and 8 bases from J; junction bases left unmatched: 5. The germline gives CDR1 SGDLS, CDR2 YYNGEE. The CDR3 loop is CASSAGGTGDEQFF. The CDR3 nucleotides read TGTGCCAGCAGCGCAGGAGGGACAGGGGATGAGCAGTTCTTC.

V usage is TRBV12-3 or TRBV12-4 and J usage is TRBJ2-3; 7 bases align to TRBD1. V lost 1 base, J lost 5 bases, and 0 bases stayed unmatched. The CDR3 loop spans 13 amino acids. CDR3 region: CASSLGQGDTQYF. The CDR3 DNA follows: TGTGCCAGCAGTTTAGGACAGGGAGATACGCAGTATTTT.

The genes are TRBV24-1 and TRBJ1-1, with D perhaps matching TRBD1 (6 bases). Germline-derived CDR1 and CDR2 are KGHDR and SFDVKD. This CDR3 comprises 13 residues. Trimming cost V 7 bases and J 1 base, with 9 bases left between them. The chain's CDR3 is CATRTGRNTEAFF. The CDR3 DNA follows: TGTGCCACCAGGACAGGACGGAACACTGAAGCTTTCTTT.

The J gene is TRBJ2-7, the V gene TRBV7-2, with 10 bases that match TRBD1. With 5 bases clipped from V and 7 bases from J, the junction kept 11 bases outside the gene matches. The CDR3 has 15 residues. Germline V gives CDR1 SGHTA, CDR2 FQGNSA. CDR3 loop: CASSTRQGASGEQYF. The CDR3 DNA reads as TGTGCCAGCAGCACCCGACAGGGGGCGTCGGGGGAGCAGTACTTC.

This clonotype occurred a few times. The rearrangement links TRBV15 to TRBJ1-1, with TRBD1 identical over 7 bases. There are 15 residues in the CDR3. Germline CDR1 LNHNV, CDR2 YYDKDF (reference sequence). V gave up 1 base and J gave up 3 bases; unmatched junction bases: 5. CDR3: CATSRGTGGDTEAFF. Written as DNA, the CDR3 is TGTGCCACCAGCAGAGGGACAGGAGGCGACACTGAAGCTTTCTTT.